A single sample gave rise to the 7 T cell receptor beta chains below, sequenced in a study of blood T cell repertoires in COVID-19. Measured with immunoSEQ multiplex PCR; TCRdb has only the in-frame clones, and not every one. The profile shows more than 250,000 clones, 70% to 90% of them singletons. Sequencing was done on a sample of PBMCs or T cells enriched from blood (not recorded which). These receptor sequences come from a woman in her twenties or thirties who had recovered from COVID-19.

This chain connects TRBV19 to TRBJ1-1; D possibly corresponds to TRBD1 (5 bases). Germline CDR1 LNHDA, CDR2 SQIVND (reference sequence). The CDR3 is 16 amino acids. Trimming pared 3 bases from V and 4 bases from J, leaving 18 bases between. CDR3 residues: CASSMTVPMMRTEAFF. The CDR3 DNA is TGTGCCAGTAGTATGACAGTACCTATGATGCGCACTGAAGCTTTCTTT.

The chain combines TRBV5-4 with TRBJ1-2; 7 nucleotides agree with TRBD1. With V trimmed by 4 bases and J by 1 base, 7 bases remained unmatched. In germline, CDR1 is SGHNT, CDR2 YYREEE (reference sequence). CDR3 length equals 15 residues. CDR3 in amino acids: CASSRGQELNYGYTF. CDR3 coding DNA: TGTGCCAGCAGCCGTGGACAGGAGCTTAACTATGGCTACACCTTC.

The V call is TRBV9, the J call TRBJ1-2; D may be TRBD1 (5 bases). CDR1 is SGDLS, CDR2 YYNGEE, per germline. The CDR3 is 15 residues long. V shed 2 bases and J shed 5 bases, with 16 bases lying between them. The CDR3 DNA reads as TGTGCCAGCAGCGTGGGCCGAGACAGAGATTATGGCTACACCTTC. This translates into CASSVGRDRDYGYTF.

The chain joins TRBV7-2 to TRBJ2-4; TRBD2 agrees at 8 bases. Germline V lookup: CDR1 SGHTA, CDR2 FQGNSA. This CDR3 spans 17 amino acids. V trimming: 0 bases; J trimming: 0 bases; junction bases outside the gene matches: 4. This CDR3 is CASSLAAGVLAKNIQYF. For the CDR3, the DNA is TGTGCCAGCAGCTTAGCAGCGGGGGTTCTAGCCAAAAACATTCAGTACTTC.

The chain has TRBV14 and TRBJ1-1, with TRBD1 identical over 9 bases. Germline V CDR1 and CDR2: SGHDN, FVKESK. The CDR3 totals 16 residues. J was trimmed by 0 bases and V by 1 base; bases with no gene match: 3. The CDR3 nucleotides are TGTGCCAGCAGCCAAGTAAGGGACAGGGTGAACACTGAAGCTTTCTTT. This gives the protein CASSQVRDRVNTEAFF.

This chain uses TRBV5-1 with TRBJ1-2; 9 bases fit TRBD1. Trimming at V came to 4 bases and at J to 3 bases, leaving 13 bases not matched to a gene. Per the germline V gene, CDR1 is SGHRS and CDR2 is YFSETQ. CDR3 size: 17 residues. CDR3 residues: CASSENPGQGRDYGYTF. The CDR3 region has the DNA TGCGCCAGCAGCGAGAACCCGGGACAGGGACGTGACTATGGCTACACCTTC.

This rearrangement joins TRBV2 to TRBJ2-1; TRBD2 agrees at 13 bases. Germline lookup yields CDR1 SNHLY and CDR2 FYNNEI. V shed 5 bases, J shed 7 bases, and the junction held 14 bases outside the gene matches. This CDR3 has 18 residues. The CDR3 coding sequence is TGTGCCAGCAGTTATGGGGCACTAGCGGGGGGGTATGGGAATGAGCAGTTCTTC. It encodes CASSYGALAGGYGNEQFF.